These T cell receptor beta chains were read from a single sample in a study of control samples from healthy donors and cancer patients. Data came from immunoSEQ multiplex PCR; TCRdb stores just in-frame clones and leaves some out. The sample contains around 100,000 clones, around nine tenths of which appear only once. The sample consisted of blood. The receptors shown here come from a woman under 30 in good health. The CDR3 runs from the conserved cysteine through the conserved F or W. A D gene is named only where the DNA matches it firmly. Where a row states a size, it is once, few, many or the class of an expanded clone; other rows omit it.

.	.	TRBV28	TRBJ2-5	TGTGCCAGCAGTTTATTGTCAGGGAATCAAGAGACCCAGTACTTC	CASSLLSGNQETQYF
TRBD1	.	TRBV18	TRBJ1-3	TGTGCCAGCTCACCCCTCGGGGGGACAGGAGGAAACACCATATATTTT	CASSPLGGTGGNTIYF
.	.	TRBV5-3	TRBJ1-4	TGTGCCAGAAGCGGGGGCTTACTGGGTGAAAAACTGTTTTTT	CARSGGLLGEKLFF
.	.	TRBV5-4	TRBJ1-1	TGTGCCAGCAGCTTGACGGGGGGTTGGAACACTGAAGCTTTCTTT	CASSLTGGWNTEAFF
.	.	TRBV6-2/TRBV6-3	TRBJ2-2	TGTGCCAGCAGCCAGAGGGGGACCGGGGAGCTGTTTTTT	CASSQRGTGELFF
.	.	TRBV10-3	TRBJ2-7	TGTGCCACCAGTTACGAGCAGTACTTC	CATSYEQYF
.	.	TRBV5-1	TRBJ1-1	TGCGCCAGCAGCTCGACTGTAGGCACTGAAGCTTTCTTT	CASSSTVGTEAFF
TRBD1	.	TRBV5-1	TRBJ1-3	TGCGCCAGCAGCCTAGGACAGGAGTCTGGAAACACCATATATTTT	CASSLGQESGNTIYF
.	.	TRBV24-1	TRBJ1-5	TGTGCCACCAGTGCCCCGGGACACCCGCCCCAGCATTTT	CATSAPGHPPQHF
.	.	TRBV5-1	TRBJ1-2	TGCGCCAGCAGGATCAGTCCGGGATCATATGGCTACACCTTC	CASRISPGSYGYTF
.	.	TRBV27	TRBJ1-1	TGTGCCAGCAGGCTTGGAACTTCGGAAGCTTTCTTT	CASRLGTSEAFF
.	.	TRBV4-1	TRBJ2-6	TGCGCCAGCAGCCCTTCCTCCGGACAGCCGGGCACTGGGGCCAACGTCCTGACTTTC	CASSPSSGQPGTGANVLTF
.	.	TRBV19	TRBJ2-1	TGTGCCAGTAGTGCCTCTGTCTACAATGAGCAGTTCTTC	CASSASVYNEQFF
.	.	TRBV2	TRBJ1-5	TGTGCCAGCAGTGCTGAGGGGGGCGATCGGCATTTT	CASSAEGGDRHF
TRBD1	.	TRBV7-8	TRBJ1-4	TGTGCCAGCAGCGAAACCAAGGGGACAGGGGATGAAAAACTGTTTTTT	CASSETKGTGDEKLFF
TRBD1	.	TRBV15	TRBJ2-1	TGTGCCACCAGCAGATCGCGTCCCGGGACAGACCCTTCGAGTGAGCAGTTCTTC	CATSRSRPGTDPSSEQFF
TRBD2	.	TRBV11-2	TRBJ2-3	TGTGCCAGCAGCTTTGGCCTAGCGGGGGCCTACACAGATACGCAGTATTTT	CASSFGLAGAYTDTQYF
.	.	TRBV7-2	TRBJ1-1	TGTGCCAGCAGCTTATTGGGAGGGACTGAAGCTTTCTTT	CASSLLGGTEAFF
.	.	TRBV27	TRBJ1-5	TGTGCCAGCAGTGCCCCGGGCTTCAGCAATCAGCCCCAGCATTTT	CASSAPGFSNQPQHF
.	.	TRBV6-5	TRBJ1-5	TGTGCCAGCAGTTGGGCCGGCAATCAGCCCCAGCATTTT	CASSWAGNQPQHF
TRBD1	.	TRBV9	TRBJ2-7	TGTGCCAGCAACGACGGACAGGGGGACCGCGAGCAGTACTTC	CASNDGQGDREQYF
TRBD1	once	TRBV18	TRBJ1-1	TGTGCCAGCTCACTACGACAGGGGCAAATGAACACTGAAGCTTTCTTT	CASSLRQGQMNTEAFF
.	.	TRBV2	TRBJ1-6	TGTGCCAGCAGTGAGTCACAGGGAAGCTCACCCCTCCACTTT	CASSESQGSSPLHF
.	.	TRBV19	TRBJ1-5	TGTGCCAGTAGGGGACTCAATCAGCCCCAGCATTTT	CASRGLNQPQHF
.	.	TRBV27	TRBJ2-7	TGTGCCAGCAGTTTAGGTCTACTGTACGAGCAGTACTTC	CASSLGLLYEQYF
.	.	TRBV7-2	TRBJ2-2	TGTGCCAGCAGCAAACTGGCACTTTCGAACACCGGGGAGCTGTTTTTT	CASSKLALSNTGELFF
TRBD2	.	TRBV10-3	TRBJ2-1	TGTGCCATCAGTGAGTCATTAGCGGGGTGGGATGAGCAGTTCTTC	CAISESLAGWDEQFF
.	.	TRBV11-2	TRBJ1-1	TGTGCCAGCAGCTTAGATTTCCAGGCGAACACTGAAGCTTTCTTT	CASSLDFQANTEAFF
TRBD2	.	TRBV5-4	TRBJ2-5	TGTGCCAGCAGTCTAGCGGGGAGGGGGGAGACCCAGTACTTC	CASSLAGRGETQYF
.	.	TRBV2	TRBJ1-4	TGTGCCAGCACCTCCGTCGGCTGGGAACCCGCTAATGAAAAACTGTTTTTT	CASTSVGWEPANEKLFF
TRBD2	.	TRBV7-9	TRBJ2-5	TGTGCCAGCAGCATGGGACTAGCGGGGGAGACCCAGTACTTC	CASSMGLAGETQYF
.	.	TRBV27	TRBJ2-2	TGTGCCAGCAGTGAGACCGGGGAGCTGTTTTTT	CASSETGELFF
.	.	TRBV7-3	TRBJ1-2	TGTGCCAGCAGCCCAGGAGGAGAAAGTGGCTACACCTTC	CASSPGGESGYTF
.	.	TRBV5-1	TRBJ2-3	TGCGCCAGCAGCTTGGGCCAAAACCTCTACGCTAGCACAGATACGCAGTATTTT	CASSLGQNLYASTDTQYF
TRBD1	.	TRBV10-3	TRBJ2-1	TGTGCCATCAGTGAACCGGACAGGGACTACAATGAGCAGTTCTTC	CAISEPDRDYNEQFF
.	.	TRBV5-4	TRBJ1-2	TGTGCCAGCAGCTCGCAAGGGGGAGACTATGGCTACACCTTC	CASSSQGGDYGYTF
.	.	TRBV29-1	TRBJ1-1	TGCAGCGTCCCCGGTGAAACTGAAGCTTTCTTT	CSVPGETEAFF
TRBD2	once	TRBV5-4	TRBJ2-1	TGTGCCAGCAGCGCCTTTGTAGCGGGGAAATACAATGAGCAGTTCTTC	CASSAFVAGKYNEQFF
.	once	TRBV18	TRBJ2-2	TGTGCCAGCTCCCCCAACAGGATTGAGCTGTTTTTT	CASSPNRIELFF
TRBD2	.	TRBV13	TRBJ2-3	TGTGCCAGCAGCTTGTCTCGTGTCGGGGGGGCCTCAGATACGCAGTATTTT	CASSLSRVGGASDTQYF
.	.	TRBV5-1	TRBJ1-5	TGCGCCAGCAGCCTCTCGTTTGATCAGCCCCAGCATTTT	CASSLSFDQPQHF
.	.	TRBV6-5	TRBJ2-7	TGTGCCAGTTTACAAGAGGACACCATCTCCTACGAGCAGTACTTC	CASLQEDTISYEQYF
TRBD1	few	TRBV10-3	TRBJ1-5	TGTGCCATCAGTGTTTTCCGGGACAGGGGGCAATGGTGGGACCCCCAGCATTTT	CAISVFRDRGQWWDPQHF
.	.	TRBV6-5	TRBJ1-1	TGTGCCAGCAGTTTACAGGGTAGGAGCACTGAAGCTTTCTTT	CASSLQGRSTEAFF
.	once	TRBV9	TRBJ1-3	TGTGCCAGCAGCGTAGGCGACTCTGGAAACACCATATATTTT	CASSVGDSGNTIYF
.	.	TRBV7-2	TRBJ2-1	TGTGCCAGCAGCCCCCGGTACCGGTCAAATGAGCAGTTCTTC	CASSPRYRSNEQFF
TRBD2	.	TRBV6-5	TRBJ2-3	TGTGCCACCCGGGGGCGGGGGGCCGGCACAGATACGCAGTATTTT	CATRGRGAGTDTQYF
.	.	TRBV5-8	TRBJ2-5	TGTGCCAGCAGCTTAGTACTCCCCCTCGGAGAAGAGACCCAGTACTTC	CASSLVLPLGEETQYF
.	.	TRBV6-1	TRBJ1-2	TGTGCCAGCAGTGAAGGAGGTACCGGCTATGGCTACACCTTC	CASSEGGTGYGYTF
.	.	TRBV7-2	TRBJ1-6	TGTGCCAGCAGCTTAGCGCAAGGGTCACCCCTCCACTTT	CASSLAQGSPLHF
.	few	TRBV2	TRBJ2-3	TGTGCCAGCAGCGCAACCCGAGTTACTAGCACAGATACGCAGTATTTT	CASSATRVTSTDTQYF
.	.	TRBV9	TRBJ1-1	TGTGCCAGCAATAGTAATGGTAACACTGAAGCTTTCTTT	CASNSNGNTEAFF